A selection of T cell receptor beta chains follows, all from one sample in a study of identical twins. TCRdb re-called the 5' RACE reads through MiXCR, storing one row per CDR3 protein. This table holds approximately 620,000 distinct CDR3 sequences, 8.5% to 9% found once. This sample was shared with a second study, whose subject was yellow fever vaccine responses in identical twins.

The sample consisted of PBMCs. These receptors originate from a woman aged 18-29 years in good health. Both conserved end residues are part of each CDR3. A D gene is named only where the DNA matches it firmly. The size entry is marked missing in some rows and otherwise reads once, few, many or a size class.

v_gene	abundance	j_gene	d_gene	CDR3nt	CDR3aa
TRBV10-3	.	TRBJ1-1	TRBD1	TGTGCCATCAGTACAGGGGGCAACACTGAAGCTTTCTTT	CAISTGGNTEAFF
TRBV7-9	many	TRBJ2-1	.	TGTGCCAGCAGTTCACGGGAATTCCCCTACAATGAGCAGTTCTTC	CASSSREFPYNEQFF
TRBV6-2/TRBV6-3	.	TRBJ2-1	TRBD2	TGTGCCAGCAGTTACCCCTTTAGGGTAGCGGGAGTGGGCGGTGAGCAGTTCTTC	CASSYPFRVAGVGGEQFF
TRBV6-8	few	TRBJ2-7	TRBD1	TGTGCCAGCGGAAAAAAGGGACAGGGGGGATACGAGCAGTACTTC	CASGKKGQGGYEQYF
TRBV20-1	.	TRBJ2-3	TRBD2	TGCAGTGCTAGAGATCAGGGGCGGGGGGGCCCAGATACGCAGTATTTT	CSARDQGRGGPDTQYF
TRBV12-3/TRBV12-4	many	TRBJ2-7	TRBD1	TGTGCCAGCAGTCAACCGGACAGGGGTCCCTACGAGCAGTACTTC	CASSQPDRGPYEQYF
TRBV15	few	TRBJ2-3	.	TGTGCCACCAGCCCTTTTGTTGGGACAGATACGCAGTATTTT	CATSPFVGTDTQYF
TRBV6-2/TRBV6-3	.	TRBJ2-7	TRBD1	TGTGCCAGCAGTCGGTGGACAGGACAGGGGGCGTTGTACGAGCAGTACTTC	CASSRWTGQGALYEQYF
TRBV20-1	few	TRBJ1-3	.	TGCAGTGCTAGAGATACGGTTGGAAACACCATATATTTT	CSARDTVGNTIYF
TRBV25-1	.	TRBJ2-1	.	TGTGCCAGCAGTGGAACGTCCCAGAATGAGCAGTTCTTC	CASSGTSQNEQFF
TRBV12-3/TRBV12-4	.	TRBJ1-3	.	TGTGCCAGCAGTTCTTACAGAAACACCATATATTTT	CASSSYRNTIYF
TRBV4-1	.	TRBJ1-6	.	TGCGCCAGCAGCCAAGATCTAAGGGAAACAGGGAATTCACCCCTCCACTTT	CASSQDLRETGNSPLHF
TRBV4-3	.	TRBJ2-1	TRBD2	TGCGCCAGCAGCCAAGATCAGGGGACTAGCGGGAGCAATGAGCAGTTCTTC	CASSQDQGTSGSNEQFF
TRBV11-1	.	TRBJ2-1	TRBD1	TGTGCCAGCAGCACGGGACAGTCTAACTCCTACAATGAGCAGTTCTTC	CASSTGQSNSYNEQFF
TRBV15	few	TRBJ2-5	.	TGTGCCACCAGCAGAGCAACCTACACGGTCCCTACCCAAGAGACCCAGTACTTC	CATSRATYTVPTQETQYF
TRBV7-9	many	TRBJ2-1	.	TGTGCCAGCAGCTTACTGACGGGCTCCTACAATGAGCAGTTCTTC	CASSLLTGSYNEQFF
TRBV10-3	few	TRBJ2-7	.	TGTGCCATCAGTGAGTCGCCAGGAGCCTACGAGCAGTACTTC	CAISESPGAYEQYF
TRBV3-1	few	TRBJ2-2	TRBD2	TGTGCCAGCAGCCTGGGACTAGCGGGAAAGACCGGGGAGCTGTTTTTT	CASSLGLAGKTGELFF
TRBV2	few	TRBJ1-1	.	TGTGCCAGCAGTGGAAGTAGAAAGCCTACTGAAGCTTTCTTT	CASSGSRKPTEAFF
TRBV10-3	.	TRBJ2-5	.	TGTGCCATCAGTCCGGGGGCGGAGACCCAGTACTTC	CAISPGAETQYF